Here is one T cell receptor (beta chain) with its context. Its antigen is as yet unknown. This specimen belongs to a study of identical twins. Whole-study findings and limits: The study found excess low generation probability among twin-shared out-of-frame alpha sequences. Monozygotic twin pairs showed more out-of-frame TCR alpha sharing than models estimated. A lower insertion count was a feature of abundant cord blood beta clonotypes, with no such feature in memory repertoires.

Healthy Caucasians made up all donors. In germline, CDR1 is MGHDK, CDR2 SYGVNS. V was trimmed by 6 bases and J by 10 bases, leaving 13 bases between them. CDR3 size: 12 residues. TCRdb redid the calling of the 5' RACE reads with MiXCR, one entry per CDR3 protein. The sample records roughly 250,000 distinct CDR3 sequences, around an eighth being singletons. This receptor was obtained from a woman aged 18-29 years in good health. Sequencing was carried out using memory (CD45RO+) T cells sorted from blood. The V gene is TRBV25-1, the J gene TRBJ2-1; possibly TRBD1 for D (6 bases). CDR3 DNA sequence: TGTGCCAGCAGGGGGATGGACAGAGAGCAGTTCTTC. This codes for CASRGMDREQFF.